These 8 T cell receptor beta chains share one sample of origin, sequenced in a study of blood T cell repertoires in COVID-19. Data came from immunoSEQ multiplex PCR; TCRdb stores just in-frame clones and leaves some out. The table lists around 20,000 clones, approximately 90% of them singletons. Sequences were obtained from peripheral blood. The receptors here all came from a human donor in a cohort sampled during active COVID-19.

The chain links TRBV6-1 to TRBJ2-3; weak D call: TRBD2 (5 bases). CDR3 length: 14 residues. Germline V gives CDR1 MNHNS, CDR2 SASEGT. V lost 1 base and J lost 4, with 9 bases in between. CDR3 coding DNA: TGTGCCAGCAGTGAAGGAACTAGTCCAGATACGCAGTATTTT. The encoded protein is CASSEGTSPDTQYF.

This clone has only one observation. The CDR3 region is CASSPRRGLNEQFF. CDR3 DNA sequence: TGTGCCAGCAGCCCCAGACGGGGATTGAATGAGCAGTTCTTC. The chain couples TRBV7-9 to TRBJ2-1; maybe TRBD2 (5 bases). This CDR3 has 14 amino acids. The V and J ends lost 5 bases and 7 bases respectively, with 15 bases between them. The germline V gene has CDR1 SEHNR and CDR2 FQNEAQ (reference sequence).

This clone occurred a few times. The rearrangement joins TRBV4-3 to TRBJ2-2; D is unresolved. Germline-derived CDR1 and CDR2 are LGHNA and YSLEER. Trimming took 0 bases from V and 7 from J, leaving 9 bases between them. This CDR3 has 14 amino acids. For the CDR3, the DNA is TGCGCCAGCAGCCAAGACCCCTCGGGCGGGGAGCTGTTTTTT. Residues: CASSQDPSGGELFF.

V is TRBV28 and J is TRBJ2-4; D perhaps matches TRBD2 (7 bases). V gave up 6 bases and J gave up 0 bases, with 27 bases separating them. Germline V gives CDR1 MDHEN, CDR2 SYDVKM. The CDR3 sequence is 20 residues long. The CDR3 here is CASSPLARARRGLAKNIQYF. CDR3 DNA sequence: TGTGCCAGCAGCCCTCTCGCTAGGGCGCGGCGGGGGCTAGCCAAAAACATTCAGTACTTC.

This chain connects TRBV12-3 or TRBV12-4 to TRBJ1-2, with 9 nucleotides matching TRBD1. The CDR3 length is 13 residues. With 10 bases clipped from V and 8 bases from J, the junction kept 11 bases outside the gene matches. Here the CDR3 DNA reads TGTGCCATAACCCAACAGGGGGCGCCGGGCTACACCTTC. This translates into CAITQQGAPGYTF.

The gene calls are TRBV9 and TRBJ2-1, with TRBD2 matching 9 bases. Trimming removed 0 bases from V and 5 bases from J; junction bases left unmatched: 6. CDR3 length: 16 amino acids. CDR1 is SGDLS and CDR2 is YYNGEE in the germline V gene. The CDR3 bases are TGTGCCAGCAGCGTAGCTCCGACTAGCGGAGACAATGAGCAGTTCTTC. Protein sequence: CASSVAPTSGDNEQFF. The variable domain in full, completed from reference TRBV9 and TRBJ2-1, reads DSGVTQTPKHLITATGQRVTLRCSPRSGDLSVYWYQQSLDQGLQFLIQYYNGEERAKGNILERFSAQQFPDLHSELNLSSLELGDSALYFCASSVAPTSGDNEQFFGPGTRLTVL.

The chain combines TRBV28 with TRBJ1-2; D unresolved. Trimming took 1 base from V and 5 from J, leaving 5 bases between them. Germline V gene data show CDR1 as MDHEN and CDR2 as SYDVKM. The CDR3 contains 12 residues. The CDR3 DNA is TGTGCCAGCAGTTTATTGGAGTATGGCTACACCTTC. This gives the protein CASSLLEYGYTF.

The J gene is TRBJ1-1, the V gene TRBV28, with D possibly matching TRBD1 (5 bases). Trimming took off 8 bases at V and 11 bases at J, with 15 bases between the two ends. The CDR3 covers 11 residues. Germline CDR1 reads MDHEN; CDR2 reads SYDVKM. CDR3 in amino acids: CASVRGGEAFF. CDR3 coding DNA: TGTGCCAGCGTTCGCGGGGGAGAGGCTTTCTTT.